Each of the 16 T cell receptor beta chains below was sequenced from the same sample in a study of neurological immune-mediated disorders. TCRdb ran MiXCR on the 5' RACE reads and lists one entry per CDR3 protein. The sample consists of tens of thousands of distinct CDR3 sequences, more than 3% of them appearing once. What was sequenced was PBMCs. The source of these receptors is a man aged 25-45 years with multiple sclerosis.

This clonotype was seen repeatedly, ten times or more. The chain couples TRBV7-9 to TRBJ2-7; D possibly corresponds to TRBD2 (7 bases). Germline loops: CDR1 SEHNR, CDR2 FQNEAQ (reference sequence). The CDR3 is 14 amino acids. Between the trimmed V and J ends, which lost 6 bases and 0 bases, there was a span of 12 bases. This chain's CDR3 is CASSEAGASYEQYF. DNA for the CDR3: TGTGCCAGCAGTGAGGCGGGGGCCTCCTACGAGCAGTACTTC.

At least ten counts were recorded for this clonotype. This rearrangement joins TRBV12-3 or TRBV12-4 to TRBJ1-2; 7 bases fit TRBD1. With 5 bases clipped from V and 8 bases from J, the junction kept 8 bases outside the gene matches. The length of the CDR3 is 13 residues. The CDR3 region is CASSRQGSRGYTF. The CDR3 DNA is TGTGCCAGCAGTCGACAGGGATCACGGGGCTACACCTTC.

This clonotype was seen repeatedly, ten times or more. This chain links TRBV3-1 with TRBJ1-1; 7 bases are a match to TRBD1. The CDR3 totals 15 residues. Germline loops: CDR1 LGHDT, CDR2 YNNKEL (reference sequence). The V segment lost 5 bases and the J segment 1 base; nucleotides outside the gene matches: 7. The CDR3 DNA follows: TGTGCCAGCAGCGAACAGGGACAGCAGAACACTGAAGCTTTCTTT. Translation gives CASSEQGQQNTEAFF.

This clonotype showed up many times. This sequence joins TRBV6-5 and TRBJ1-4, with no clear D. V lost 3 bases and J 10 bases, leaving 6 bases between the germline ends. The CDR3 sequence is 11 residues long. In germline, CDR1 is MNHEY, CDR2 SVGAGI. The CDR3 coding sequence is TGTGCCAGCAGTTATCGCGGAAAACTGTTTTTT. Translation gives CASSYRGKLFF.

The chain employs TRBV7-6 and TRBJ2-1; no reliable D call. This CDR3 is built from 17 residues. Germline V CDR1 and CDR2: SGHVS, FNYEAQ. The germline V and J ends were trimmed by 5 bases and 0 bases, with 17 bases remaining between them. CDR3 sequence reads: CASSPNGAGSSYNEQFF. The CDR3 coding sequence is TGTGCCAGCAGCCCGAATGGAGCTGGCAGCTCCTACAATGAGCAGTTCTTC.

This clonotype was observed at least ten times. J is TRBJ1-5 and V is TRBV5-5, with a tentative D call TRBD1 (5 bases). The V end was cut by 0 bases, the J end by 2 bases, with 9 bases between. The germline V gene has CDR1 SGHKS and CDR2 YYEKEE (reference sequence). CDR3 length: 15 amino acids. The CDR3 nucleotides read TGTGCCAGCAGCTTGGGAGGGGCCGGCAATCAGCCCCAGCATTTT. Residues: CASSLGGAGNQPQHF.

This clonotype was counted many times. This chain links TRBV5-6 with TRBJ1-6; D not certain. CDR1 SGHDT and CDR2 YYEEEE come from the germline V gene. Trimming removed 1 base at V and 12 bases at J, with 14 bases between. This CDR3 has 14 residues. Here the CDR3 DNA reads TGTGCCAGCAGCTTGTTATCGGGGTATCTACCCCTCCACTTT. It encodes CASSLLSGYLPLHF. The variable domain in full, completed from reference TRBV5-6 and TRBJ1-6, reads DAGVTQSPTHLIKTRGQQVTLRCSPKSGHDTVSWYQQALGQGPQFIFQYYEEEERQRGNFPDRFSGHQFPNYSSELNVNALLLGDSALYLCASSLLSGYLPLHFGNGTRLTVT.

This clonotype was picked up many times. As DNA, the CDR3 is TGTGCCAGCAGTTACCCCGCTAGCGGGACGCAAGAGACCCAGTACTTC. As protein: CASSYPASGTQETQYF. The chain combines TRBV6-6 with TRBJ2-5, with 9 positions matching TRBD2. J was trimmed by 2 bases and V by 2 bases; bases with no gene match: 6. The germline CDR1 and CDR2 sequences are MNHNY and SVGAGI (reference sequence). This CDR3 is built from 16 residues.

This clonotype was recorded at least ten times. V and J are TRBV6-5 and TRBJ1-1, with TRBD1 matching over 7 bases. CDR3 length: 15 amino acids. CDR1 and CDR2 (germline): MNHEY, SVGAGI. Losses at the gene ends were 4 bases for V and 4 bases for J; bases not matched to a gene: 9. CDR3 amino acids: CASSFDRAVLTEAFF. CDR3 nucleotide sequence: TGTGCCAGCAGTTTCGACAGGGCGGTGCTCACTGAAGCTTTCTTT.

This clonotype came up many times. This chain uses TRBV20-1 with TRBJ2-1; D remains unclear. The CDR3 extends over 16 amino acids. Trimming cost V 0 bases and J 0 bases, with 12 bases left between them. CDR1 DFQATT and CDR2 SNEGSKA come from the germline V gene (reference sequence). CDR3 sequence: CSARESPVRSYNEQFF. CDR3 DNA sequence: TGCAGTGCTAGAGAGTCCCCGGTTCGCTCCTACAATGAGCAGTTCTTC.

A word on this clonotype: A junction boundary mismatches the germline segment, possibly from a read error. The V gene is TRBV3-1, the J gene TRBJ1-5, with 9 bases that match TRBD1. In germline, CDR1 is LGHDT, CDR2 YNNKEL (reference sequence). The CDR3 contains 17 residues. The CDR3 is CASSQVFRDRVFQPQNF. CDR3 DNA sequence: TGTGCCAGCAGCCAAGTGTTCCGGGACAGGGTGTTTCAGCCCCAGAATTTT.

A remark on this clonotype: This may stem from a read error, because a much larger clone lies one nucleotide away. The V gene is TRBV28, the J gene TRBJ2-5; D is undetermined. The CDR3 contains 14 residues. Between the trimmed V and J ends, which lost 1 base and 2 bases, there was a span of 8 bases. Germline V gene sequence: CDR1 MDHEN, CDR2 SYDVKM. The CDR3: CASSLSTNQETQYF. CDR3 sequence (DNA): TGTGCCAGCAGTTTATCCACGAATCAAGAGACCCAGTACTTC.

The CDR3 DNA follows: TGTGCCAGCAGCACGGGACTAGCGGGGGTCAGGCCTGGCATTCAGTACTTC. This sequence encodes CASSTGLAGVRPGIQYF. The chain joins TRBV12-3 or TRBV12-4 to TRBJ2-4, with 14 bases that match TRBD2. With 6 bases clipped from V and 9 bases from J, the junction kept 13 bases outside the gene matches. The CDR3 loop spans 17 amino acids.

The sample holds many counts of this clonotype. The chain uses TRBV7-6 and TRBJ2-3; either TRBD1 or TRBD2 may supply D (6 bases each). The ends were cut back, 2 bases at V and 6 bases at J, with 9 bases in the middle. This CDR3 is 13 amino acids long. Germline V gene sequence: CDR1 SGHVS, CDR2 FNYEAQ. CDR3 loop: CASSLIGGDTQYF. The CDR3 bases are TGTGCCAGCAGCTTAATAGGGGGGGATACGCAGTATTTT.

This clonotype has a count of ten or more. The chain couples TRBV12-3 or TRBV12-4 to TRBJ1-2; 10 nucleotides align to TRBD1. The CDR3 sequence is 13 residues long. V shed 6 bases and J 6 bases; nucleotides not matched to a gene: 4. CDR3 bases: TGTGCCAGCAGACGAGGGACAGGGGATGGCTACACCTTC. Translated: CASRRGTGDGYTF.

The table lists this clonotype with many counts. The J gene is TRBJ2-7, the V gene TRBV9; 15 nucleotides align to TRBD2. CDR3 length: 21 residues. Germline assignment: CDR1 SGDLS and CDR2 YYNGEE. Losses at the gene ends were 4 bases for V and 0 bases for J; bases not matched to a gene: 17. This chain's CDR3 is CASSPSIMTGTSGGTSYEQYF. CDR3 nucleotides: TGTGCCAGCAGCCCATCAATCATGACCGGGACTAGCGGGGGGACCTCCTACGAGCAGTACTTC.